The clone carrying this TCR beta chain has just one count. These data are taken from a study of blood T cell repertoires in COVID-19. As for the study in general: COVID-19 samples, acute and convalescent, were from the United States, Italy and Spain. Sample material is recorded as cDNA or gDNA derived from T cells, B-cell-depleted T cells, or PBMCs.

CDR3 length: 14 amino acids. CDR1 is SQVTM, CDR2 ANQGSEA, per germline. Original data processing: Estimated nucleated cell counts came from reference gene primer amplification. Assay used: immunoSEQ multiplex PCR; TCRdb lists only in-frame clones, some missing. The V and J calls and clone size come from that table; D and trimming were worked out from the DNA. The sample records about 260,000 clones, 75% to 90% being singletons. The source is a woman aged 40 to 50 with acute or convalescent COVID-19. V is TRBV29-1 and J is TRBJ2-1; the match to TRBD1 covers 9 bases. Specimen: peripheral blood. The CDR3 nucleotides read TGCAGTTCTACCGGGACAGGGCCCTACAATGAGCAGTTCTTC. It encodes CSSTGTGPYNEQFF.